The next 7 T cell receptor beta chains were all read from a single sample in a study of OX40 agonist ivuxolimab in advanced cancers. Profiled with immunoSEQ multiplex PCR; TCRdb holds only in-frame clones, not every one. The table has approximately 9,300 clones, roughly two thirds seen once. The specimen was CD4+ or CD8+ T cells sorted from blood, collected in a trial of the OX40 agonist ivuxolimab. The source is an adult with an advanced solid tumor such as melanoma, head and neck, liver or kidney cancer.

V usage is TRBV5-1 and J usage is TRBJ1-1, with D tentatively TRBD1 (6 bases). Trimming pared 4 bases from V and 1 base from J, leaving 11 bases between. This CDR3 region has 14 residues. CDR1 and CDR2 (germline): SGHRS, YFSETQ. This CDR3 reads CASSPPTGNTEAFF. The CDR3 DNA reads TGCGCCAGCAGCCCTCCGACAGGGAACACTGAAGCTTTCTTT. Using reference TRBV5-1 and TRBJ1-1 for the parts outside the CDR3, the full variable domain is KAGVTQTPRYLIKTRGQQVTLSCSPISGHRSVSWYQQTPGQGLQFLFEYFSETQRNKGNFPGRFSGRQFSNSRSEMNVSTLELGDSALYLCASSPPTGNTEAFFGQGTRLTVV.

By proportion, this clone is medium-sized. The chain carries TRBV9 and TRBJ2-2, with D unclear. This CDR3 region has 13 residues. CDR1 is SGDLS, CDR2 YYNGEE, per germline. V was clipped by 6 bases and J by 6 bases, with 12 bases between them. The CDR3 sequence is CASTVGVAGELFF. CDR3 nucleotide sequence: TGTGCCAGCACCGTTGGGGTCGCCGGGGAGCTGTTTTTT.

V is TRBV27 and J is TRBJ1-4; D not resolved. The V gene's germline CDR1 is MNHEY and CDR2 SMNVEV (reference sequence). This CDR3 spans 12 amino acids. V was trimmed by 3 bases and J by 9 bases, leaving 8 bases between them. The DNA for the CDR3 is TGTGCCAGCAGTTTCTTCGGGAAAAAACTGTTTTTT. Amino acids: CASSFFGKKLFF.

This clone was detected once. J is TRBJ2-1 and V is TRBV11-2, with D tentatively TRBD1 or TRBD2 (5 bases each). This CDR3 region has 14 residues. Trimming took 1 base from V and 2 from J, leaving 6 bases between them. Looked up from germline, CDR1 is SGHAT and CDR2 is FQNNGV. The chain's CDR3 is CASSLAGPYNEQFF. The CDR3 DNA sequence: TGTGCCAGCAGCTTAGCGGGACCCTACAATGAGCAGTTCTTC.

The V and J genes are TRBV28 and TRBJ1-1; perhaps TRBD1 as D (6 bases). Deletions cut 5 bases from V and 0 bases from J, with 13 bases between. CDR3 size: 15 residues. Germline CDR1 MDHEN, CDR2 SYDVKM. Here the CDR3 DNA reads TGTGCCAGCAGTCCGATGACAGGATTGAACACTGAAGCTTTCTTT. Translated, it gives CASSPMTGLNTEAFF.

This chain joins TRBV6-6 and TRBJ1-1; 9 nucleotides align to TRBD1. J lost 0 bases, V lost 6 bases, and 8 bases had no gene match. Looked up from germline, CDR1 is MNHNY and CDR2 is SVGAGI (reference sequence). The CDR3 covers 16 residues. This CDR3 is CASSAIGTGMNTEAFF. The CDR3, as DNA: TGTGCCAGCAGCGCCATCGGGACAGGGATGAACACTGAAGCTTTCTTT.

The chain links TRBV30 to TRBJ1-1; no clear D gene. With 3 bases removed from V and 4 bases from J, the gap between germline ends came to 6 bases. The CDR3 covers 11 residues. In germline, CDR1 is GTSNPN, CDR2 SVGIG (reference sequence). The CDR3 sequence is CAWSPLTEAFF. The CDR3 DNA is TGTGCCTGGAGCCCCCTCACTGAAGCTTTCTTT. The complete variable domain, with remaining parts taken from reference TRBV30 and TRBJ1-1, reads SQTIHQWPATLVQPVGSPLSLECTVEGTSNPNLYWYRQAAGRGLQLLFYSVGIGQISSEVPQNLSASRPQDRQFILSSKKLLLSDSGFYLCAWSPLTEAFFGQGTRLTVV.